These T cell receptor beta chains were read from a single sample in a study of blood T cell repertoires in COVID-19. Profiling relied on immunoSEQ multiplex PCR, and the TCRdb table lists in-frame clones only, not all of them. The sample carries 70,000 to 75,000 clones, approximately 79% recorded once. Material: peripheral blood. These receptors all come from a man aged 55-75 years with active or convalescent COVID-19. Both conserved end residues are part of each CDR3. D genes are given only for firm matches. Size tells how often a clone was seen (once, few, many) or the class of an expanded clone, and some rows leave it out.

CDR3aa,d_gene,j_gene,v_gene,abundance
CASRDSWNTEAFF,-,TRBJ1-1,TRBV21-1,-
CASSPGLAGGPYNEQFF,TRBD2,TRBJ2-1,TRBV28,few
CASSPVRGSTEAFF,-,TRBJ1-1,TRBV11-2,-
CSVGDGEETQYF,-,TRBJ2-5,TRBV29-1,-
CASSFSSGEAFF,-,TRBJ1-1,TRBV12-3/TRBV12-4,once
CASSRDRVDFTNTQYF,TRBD1,TRBJ2-3,TRBV2,-
CASSPSGGALGYGYTF,-,TRBJ1-2,TRBV7-6,-
CASSQQGATETQYF,TRBD1,TRBJ2-5,TRBV5-4,-
CASRRTLDSNQPQHF,-,TRBJ1-5,TRBV27,-
CASSTNRGGEQYF,TRBD1,TRBJ2-7,TRBV7-8,-
CATAAGGTDEQYF,TRBD1,TRBJ2-7,TRBV10-3,-
CASSKRGWTEKLFF,-,TRBJ1-4,TRBV27,-
CASSEELGTGELFF,-,TRBJ2-2,TRBV2,few
CAWSVLAGVSREQFF,TRBD2,TRBJ2-1,TRBV30,once
CASSVSLGTGPTDTQYF,TRBD1,TRBJ2-3,TRBV9,-
CAISDQRQGHTQYF,TRBD1,TRBJ2-3,TRBV10-3,-
CAISDPRDRGKKYF,TRBD1,TRBJ2-7,TRBV10-3,-
CASSSPSSYEQYF,-,TRBJ2-7,TRBV12-3/TRBV12-4,-
CASHGQGFQPQHF,TRBD1,TRBJ1-5,TRBV2,-
CASSIMTGTEAFF,-,TRBJ1-1,TRBV19,-
CASSLEARVNNEKLFF,-,TRBJ1-4,TRBV7-6,-
CASSLMTAQETQYF,-,TRBJ2-5,TRBV5-5,-
CASSYPNYGYTF,-,TRBJ1-2,TRBV6-2/TRBV6-3,-
CASSLMMAEETQYF,-,TRBJ2-5,TRBV11-2,-
CASSIGRGYGTEAFF,-,TRBJ1-1,TRBV19,few
CASKGRRGTEAFF,-,TRBJ1-1,TRBV3-1/TRBV3-2,-
CASSQQTGSGANVLTF,TRBD1,TRBJ2-6,TRBV4-3,-
CASSFGLQETQYF,-,TRBJ2-5,TRBV12-3/TRBV12-4,-
CASSLQGAGYTF,TRBD1,TRBJ1-2,TRBV2,-
CASSIAGEGNQPQHF,-,TRBJ1-5,TRBV19,-
CASSLRTGSTGELFF,-,TRBJ2-2,TRBV11-3,few
CASSPGTMSHQPQHF,-,TRBJ1-5,TRBV3-1/TRBV3-2,few
CASSLRTPVTDTQYF,-,TRBJ2-3,TRBV28,-
CASSLRDRDEKLFF,TRBD1,TRBJ1-4,TRBV5-1,-
CASRFPEEMQFF,-,TRBJ2-1,TRBV9,-
CAWSVGGATEAFF,-,TRBJ1-1,TRBV30,-
CASSQGPGNNYGYTF,-,TRBJ1-2,TRBV4-1,-
CASSPAGGSTDTQYF,TRBD2,TRBJ2-3,TRBV7-2,once
CASSLEGRMNSPLHF,-,TRBJ1-6,TRBV7-8,-
CASSYSGQGRGYTF,TRBD1,TRBJ1-2,TRBV6-5,-
CASTRRGDTFSNQPQHF,-,TRBJ1-5,TRBV7-8,-
CASSPGGQGLYGYTF,TRBD1,TRBJ1-2,TRBV28,many
CASSQDWDRGLGYTF,TRBD1,TRBJ1-2,TRBV3-1/TRBV3-2,once
CASSFILQETQYF,-,TRBJ2-5,TRBV5-1,-
CASRDRTYNEQFF,TRBD1,TRBJ2-1,TRBV19,-
CASSTSGRETQYF,TRBD2,TRBJ2-5,TRBV10-1,-
CASSLDRVGPYEQYF,TRBD1,TRBJ2-7,TRBV4-1,few
CASSLGGGGSYNEQFF,TRBD2,TRBJ2-1,TRBV27,-
CASSEGWSIEKLFF,-,TRBJ1-4,TRBV6-1,-
CARSRTGEKPQHF,TRBD1,TRBJ1-5,TRBV5-3,-